This T cell receptor beta chain derives from a study of T cells after posttransplantation cyclophosphamide. Sequencing used immunoSEQ multiplex PCR; TCRdb keeps in-frame clones, though not all of them. This sample carries 8,500 to 13,000 clones, about 82% of them seen once, and the ten largest clones take approximately 5.4%. Cyclophosphamide on days +3 and +4 followed busulfan-fludarabine conditioning and a marrow graft. The CDR3 runs to 15 residues. The V gene end was trimmed by 1 base and the J gene end by 5 bases; junction bases not matched to a gene: 6. The V gene's germline CDR1 is SGHAT and CDR2 FQNNGV.

The clonotype was recovered from a female patient aged 45 to 65 who received an allogeneic stem cell transplant from a related donor, was CMV-positive, and had no GVHD. Part of the T cells may come from the graft donor. The rearrangement links TRBV11-2 to TRBJ1-1; TRBD1 matches 8 bases. This material consisted of PBMCs, taken after allogeneic stem cell transplant with posttransplant cyclophosphamide. The CDR3 DNA reads TGTGCCAGCAGCTTAGGAGGACAGGGCGATACTGAAGCTTTCTTT. This gives the protein CASSLGGQGDTEAFF. Using reference TRBV11-2 and TRBJ1-1 for the parts outside the CDR3, the full variable domain is EAGVAQSPRYKIIEKRQSVAFWCNPISGHATLYWYQQILGQGPKLLIQFQNNGVVDDSQLPKDRFSAERLKGVDSTLKIQPAKLEDSAVYLCASSLGGQGDTEAFFGQGTRLTVV.